This T cell receptor (beta chain) was sequenced during a study of Ad26.COV2.S vaccination and SARS-CoV-2 variants. Treatment reported: about 20 received Ad26.COV2.S at low or high dose, single or two shots; about five received placebo; per-sample allocation not given. Sampling was performed 63 days after the first vaccine or placebo injection. The vaccine delivered Wuhan-strain SARS-CoV-2 spike through an Ad26 vector. Clones were read by immunoSEQ multiplex PCR, and TCRdb kept only the in-frame ones, dropping some. The table shows about 380,000 clones, with roughly four fifths occurring only once. Study-level points and caveats: Recipients of vaccine and of placebo showed similar breadth of their non-spike TCR repertoires. Analyses of TCR breadth and depth may have underestimated total T cell responses. Vaccine recipients had higher spike-specific TCR breadth than placebo recipients.

As to this clone: Its matching antigen is unknown.

The germline CDR1 and CDR2 sequences are MNHEY and SVGAGI. The CDR3 sequence is 15 residues long. V shed 4 bases, J shed 7 bases, and the junction held 10 bases outside the gene matches. The chain carries TRBV6-5 and TRBJ1-2, with TRBD1 identical over 9 bases. The TCR originated in a person aged 18 to 59 who received the Ad26.COV2.S COVID-19 vaccine or a placebo. Sequences were derived from peripheral blood, sampled in a trial of Ad26.COV2.S vaccine versus placebo. The CDR3 nucleotides read TGTGCCAGCAGTTTCGGACAGGGGTTAGGCGCTGGCTACACCTTC. This translates into CASSFGQGLGAGYTF.